The rows below give T cell receptor beta chains drawn from one sample of a study of cytomegalovirus exposure and HLA in healthy donors. Measured with immunoSEQ multiplex PCR; TCRdb has only the in-frame clones, and not every one. This sample has 120,000 or so clones; 74% occur once, and the top ten carry less than 7%. The sequenced sample was PBMCs. Source of these receptors: a woman between 50 and 59 years old in good health and CMV-seropositive. Each CDR3 is given without its conserved first and last residue. The D gene is left open where the match is weak.

D gene,V gene,J gene,CDR3 protein
NA,TRBV7-9,TRBJ1-3,ATLPGNTIY
NA,TRBV7-8,TRBJ2-1,ASSSPGSEQF
NA,TRBV4-3,TRBJ2-3,ASSQELASTDTQY
TRBD1,TRBV5-4,TRBJ2-1,ASSPTLTGGEQF
TRBD1,TRBV30,TRBJ1-2,AYDPSTGGLDGYT
TRBD1,TRBV5-1,TRBJ1-3,ASSDDRGGNTIY
TRBD1,TRBV2,TRBJ2-2,ASSDRGRRTGELF
NA,TRBV5-4,TRBJ1-1,ASSSGPRTEAF
NA,TRBV18,TRBJ1-5,ASSPSGDQPQH
TRBD2,TRBV7-2,TRBJ2-3,ASSPRTSGVFSTDTQY
TRBD1,TRBV6-1,TRBJ2-6,ASSEYGTGTSGANVLT
NA,TRBV1,TRBJ1-1,TSSQDRAPGHGNTEAF
NA,TRBV21-1,TRBJ2-7,ASSKAWTGTYEQY
TRBD1,TRBV13,TRBJ1-2,ASNKDREFYGYT
NA,TRBV7-7,TRBJ2-5,ASSFSGGSETQY
NA,TRBV9,TRBJ1-6,ASSVGNESPLH
TRBD1,TRBV10-3,TRBJ1-2,AISAPGQGAPGYT
TRBD2,TRBV18,TRBJ2-1,ASSPSRGGNEQF
NA,TRBV7-8,TRBJ2-1,ASSLWGRGPVRDRYNEQF
TRBD1,TRBV6-1,TRBJ2-1,ATIRTDRGSDEQF
TRBD2,TRBV10-3,TRBJ2-3,AISERTSGGQTDTQY
TRBD1,TRBV19,TRBJ1-2,ASSIQGGLYGYT
TRBD2,TRBV6-1,TRBJ2-1,ASWTGGPNEQF
TRBD1,TRBV5-6,TRBJ2-5,ASAGTGLETQY
NA,TRBV14,TRBJ2-7,ASSHIPYEQY
NA,TRBV6-1,TRBJ1-2,ASSENVETGYT
TRBD1,TRBV11-3,TRBJ1-6,ASSLEGQLNSPLH
NA,TRBV27,TRBJ1-3,ASSLAVGNTIY
NA,TRBV7-9,TRBJ2-7,ASTGLGGIREQY
NA,TRBV5-1,TRBJ1-2,ASSRESTWSGYT
NA,TRBV27,TRBJ2-2,ASSPSGTGELF
TRBD1,TRBV20-1,TRBJ1-1,SASLQGRAF
TRBD2,TRBV13,TRBJ2-7,ASSFSEAGGHEQY
TRBD2,TRBV4-3,TRBJ2-1,ASSQGGSGANEQF
NA,TRBV9,TRBJ2-5,ASSVAQGRAETQY
TRBD1,TRBV5-1,TRBJ1-1,ASSLGRGLEAF
TRBD1,TRBV29-1,TRBJ2-7,SAAGGQGGDEQY
TRBD2,TRBV4-1,TRBJ2-1,ASSPGGSGGYNEQF
NA,TRBV11-2,TRBJ2-1,ASSWVPGDDEQF
TRBD2,TRBV18,TRBJ2-1,ASSPRPSGGADNEQF
NA,TRBV7-9,TRBJ2-7,ASSARTGDGSYEQY
NA,TRBV2,TRBJ2-5,ASSPQETQY
NA,TRBV6-5,TRBJ1-5,ASRQTPGWPQH
NA,TRBV18,TRBJ2-5,ASSPRQEETQY
NA,TRBV7-2,TRBJ1-1,ASSRTKGVTEAF
TRBD2,TRBV27,TRBJ2-3,ASSSPGLADDTQY
NA,TRBV7-8,TRBJ2-6,SSSSPGSGANVLT
TRBD2,TRBV7-2,TRBJ2-3,ARSPILAGGGATQY
NA,TRBV7-2,TRBJ2-3,ASSSQGGPDTQY